This T cell receptor beta chain is from a study of T cells in Graves' hyperthyroidism and ophthalmopathy (dated by TCRdb to the late 2010s). Looking at the study overall: Peripheral blood samples were taken at initial diagnosis, before any treatment was given. To identify distinguishing TCR V-J signatures, a discovery cohort of roughly 100 patients was used, comprising approximately 40 with Graves' ophthalmopathy and around 57 with stable Graves' hyperthyroidism. The paper describes TCR Vbeta CDR3 sequencing of 130 to 150 peripheral blood samples, made up of about 41 ophthalmopathy patients, around 73 hyperthyroidism patients and about 17 progressor patients. The 100 or so discovery patients were randomly split 7:3 into training and test sets. The study also compared thyroid tissue and blood T-cell repertoires from five or six Graves' hyperthyroidism patients. Once sampling was done, hyperthyroidism patients were given methimazole at a starting dose of 30 mg daily, whereas ophthalmopathy patients were given high-dose intravenous methylprednisolone. Whether ophthalmopathy could be predicted prospectively was tested in an independent validation cohort made up of fewer than 20 hyperthyroidism patients plus 17 patients who later progressed to ophthalmopathy.

Ten or more counts support this clonotype. Its binding antigen is unknown. No clone much larger than this one lies a single base away; base qualities are absent. Hyperthyroidism patients were newly diagnosed, with disease duration under 2 months, and aged 18 to 65 years. Exclusion was applied to patients with uncontrolled infections, other autoimmune diseases, pregnancy or lactation. Diagnoses were based on clinical symptoms, serum thyroxine and TRAb, thyroid ultrasound and orbital computed tomography. For progressor patients, blood was drawn at the first diagnosis of hyperthyroidism, before any ophthalmopathy symptoms had appeared. PBMCs were isolated from 7.5 to 10 ml of fresh peripheral blood by Ficoll-Paque density gradient centrifugation. Patients classed as progressors first received a Graves' hyperthyroidism diagnosis and then went on to develop ophthalmopathy during follow-up. Trizol reagent was used to extract total RNA, and RNA quality was then checked on an Agilent 2100 Bioanalyzer.

Broad study findings and their caveats: Most expanded thyroid clonotypes (frequency above 0.001) were also detected in blood, a finding suggesting that blood repertoires may reflect thyroid immune responses. A 13 V-J signature model separated ophthalmopathy from stable hyperthyroidism, with roughly 88% sensitivity and 81.08% specificity in cross-validation and 80%/75% in testing. In validation, the model predicted progression to ophthalmopathy a median of about 6.5 months before onset, with 70% to 71% sensitivity and about 75% specificity. No statistical method was used to set the sample size in advance, and investigators knew the group allocation.

TCR beta CDR3 regions were amplified from RNA transcripts. For the first round of RT-PCR on the TCR CDR3, the HTBI primer set was used together with the Qiagen OneStep RT-PCR kit. Libraries were constructed in a second round of multiplex PCR, after which size selection and purification were performed. Paired-end sequencing of the libraries was performed with 100 bp reads on an Illumina HiSeq2000. The original pipeline was this. SOAPnuke was used to process the raw data, throwing out any read that contained adapters or uncalled bases, had a mean Phred below 15, or lacked an exact constant-primer or identifier match. COPE v1.2.5 was used to merge the high-quality paired reads, and each unique nucleotide sequence was defined as a clonotype. MiTCR v1.1 was used to align clonotypes to the IMGT TRBV, TRBD and TRBJ reference segments. The analysis included only V-J combinations with a frequency above 0.0001, which together covered over 98% of the repertoires. The TCS score was defined as F50 (clonal expansion) divided by E x V (chaos), with BLOSUM62-based TCRdist calculated between CDR3 peptides within each V-J. Welch's t-statistics and random forest reduced fewer than 550 V-J features to 10 to 15, which were used in a naive Bayes classifier (R e1071). Using fastp at Q25 and MiXCR, TCRdb reprocessed the public reads and kept productive beta chains. All rows with the same CDR3 protein become a single entry with the most common DNA and genes. It is TCRdb's table, rather than the study itself, that gives the V and J calls and clone size. This sample gives fewer than 650,000 distinct CDR3 sequences in total; approximately 14% of them show up just once. The leading ten clones occupy 5.8% of the sample.

CDR3 length: 14 amino acids, cysteine to phenylalanine. Only the CDR3 DNA is retained, 42 bases long and in frame from the first base. Deletion took 3 bases off V and 1 base off J, with a span of 10 bases between the germline ends. Via the germline V gene, CDR1 is LGHNT and CDR2 FRNRAP. Sequences were obtained from blood. The chain was built from TRBV12-5 and TRBJ2-7; TRBD1 is perhaps the D gene, given 5 matching bases. This TCR was recovered from a woman aged 25 to 39 with Graves' hyperthyroidism that later progressed to Graves' ophthalmopathy. The nucleotide sequence reads as follows: TGTGCTAGTGGTTTCCCGACAGTTTCCTACGAGCAGTACTTC. It is translated as CASGFPTVSYEQYF.